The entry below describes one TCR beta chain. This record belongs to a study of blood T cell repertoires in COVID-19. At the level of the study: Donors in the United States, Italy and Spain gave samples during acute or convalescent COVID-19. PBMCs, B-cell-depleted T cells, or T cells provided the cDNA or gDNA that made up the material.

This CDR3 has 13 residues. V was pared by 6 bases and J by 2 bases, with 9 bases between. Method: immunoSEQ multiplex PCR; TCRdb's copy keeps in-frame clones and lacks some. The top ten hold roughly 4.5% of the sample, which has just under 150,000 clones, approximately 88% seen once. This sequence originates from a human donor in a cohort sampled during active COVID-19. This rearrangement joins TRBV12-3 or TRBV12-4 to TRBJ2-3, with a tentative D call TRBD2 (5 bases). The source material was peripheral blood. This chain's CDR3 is CASSPGNTDTQYF. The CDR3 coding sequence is TGTGCCAGCAGCCCGGGGAACACAGATACGCAGTATTTT.